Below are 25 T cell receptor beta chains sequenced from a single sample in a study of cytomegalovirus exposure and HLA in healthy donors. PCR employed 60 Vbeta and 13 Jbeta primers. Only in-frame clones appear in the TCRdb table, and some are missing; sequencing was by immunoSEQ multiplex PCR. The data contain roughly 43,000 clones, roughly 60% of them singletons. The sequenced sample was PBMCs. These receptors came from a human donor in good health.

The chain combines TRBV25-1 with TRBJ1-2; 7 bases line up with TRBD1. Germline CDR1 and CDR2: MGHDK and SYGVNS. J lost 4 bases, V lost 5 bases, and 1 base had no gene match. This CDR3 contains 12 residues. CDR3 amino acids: CASSSGGYGYTF. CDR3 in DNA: TGTGCCAGCAGTTCAGGGGGCTATGGCTACACCTTC.

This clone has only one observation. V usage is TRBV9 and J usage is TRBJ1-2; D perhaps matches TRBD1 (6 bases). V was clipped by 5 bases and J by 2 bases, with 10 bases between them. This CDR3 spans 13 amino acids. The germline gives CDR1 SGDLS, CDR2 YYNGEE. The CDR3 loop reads CASRQTGNYGYTF. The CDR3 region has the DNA TGTGCCAGCAGACAAACAGGGAACTATGGCTACACCTTC.

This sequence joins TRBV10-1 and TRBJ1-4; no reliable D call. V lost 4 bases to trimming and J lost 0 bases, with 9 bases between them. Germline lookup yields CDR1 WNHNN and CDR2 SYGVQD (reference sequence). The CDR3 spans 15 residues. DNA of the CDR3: TGCGCCAGCAGTGCCCAACTTGCAACTAATGAAAAACTGTTTTTT. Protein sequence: CASSAQLATNEKLFF.

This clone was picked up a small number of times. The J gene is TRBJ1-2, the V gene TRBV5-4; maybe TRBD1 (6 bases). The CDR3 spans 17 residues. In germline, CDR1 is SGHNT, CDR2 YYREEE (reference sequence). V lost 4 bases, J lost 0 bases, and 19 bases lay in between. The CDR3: CASSPSGGPNTNYGYTF. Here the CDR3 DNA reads TGTGCCAGCAGCCCCTCGGGGGGGCCCAATACTAACTATGGCTACACCTTC.

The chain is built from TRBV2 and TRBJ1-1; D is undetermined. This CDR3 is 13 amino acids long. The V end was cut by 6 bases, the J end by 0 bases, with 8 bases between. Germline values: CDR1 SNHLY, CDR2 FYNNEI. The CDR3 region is CASSFTVNTEAFF. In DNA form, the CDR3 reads TGTGCCAGCAGCTTCACAGTGAACACTGAAGCTTTCTTT.

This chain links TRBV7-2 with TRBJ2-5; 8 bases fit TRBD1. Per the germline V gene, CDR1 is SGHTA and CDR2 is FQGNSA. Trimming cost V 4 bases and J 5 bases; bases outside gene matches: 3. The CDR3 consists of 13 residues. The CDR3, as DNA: TGTGCCAGCAGCTCGGGACAGGTGGAGACCCAGTACTTC. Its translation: CASSSGQVETQYF.

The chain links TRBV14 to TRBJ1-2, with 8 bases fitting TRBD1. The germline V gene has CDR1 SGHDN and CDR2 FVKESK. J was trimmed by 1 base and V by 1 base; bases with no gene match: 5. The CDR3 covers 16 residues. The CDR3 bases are TGTGCCAGCAGCCAAGGCGGGACAGGCCTTAACTATGGCTACACCTTC. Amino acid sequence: CASSQGGTGLNYGYTF.

CDR3 loop: CASSQDNLRQPKYF. CDR3 bases: TGCGCCAGCAGCCAAGATAATTTGCGGCAGCCCAAGTACTTC. The chain recombines TRBV4-1 with TRBJ2-7; D uncertain. V dropped 0 bases and J dropped 11 bases, with 17 bases sitting between them. CDR1 and CDR2 (germline): MGHRA, YSYEKL. The CDR3 sequence is 14 residues long.

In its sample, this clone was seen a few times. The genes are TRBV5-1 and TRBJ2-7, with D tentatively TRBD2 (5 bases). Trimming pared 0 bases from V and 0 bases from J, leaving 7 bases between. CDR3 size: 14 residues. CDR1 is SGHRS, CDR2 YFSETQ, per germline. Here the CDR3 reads CASSLAGSSYEQYF. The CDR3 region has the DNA TGCGCCAGCAGCTTGGCGGGGAGCTCCTACGAGCAGTACTTC.

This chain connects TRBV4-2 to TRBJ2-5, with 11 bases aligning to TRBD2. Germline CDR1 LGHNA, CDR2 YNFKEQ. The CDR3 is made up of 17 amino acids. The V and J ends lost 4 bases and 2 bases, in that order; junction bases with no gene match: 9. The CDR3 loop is CASSRFLAGGLQETQYF. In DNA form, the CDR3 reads TGTGCCAGCAGCCGTTTTCTAGCGGGGGGCCTACAAGAGACCCAGTACTTC.

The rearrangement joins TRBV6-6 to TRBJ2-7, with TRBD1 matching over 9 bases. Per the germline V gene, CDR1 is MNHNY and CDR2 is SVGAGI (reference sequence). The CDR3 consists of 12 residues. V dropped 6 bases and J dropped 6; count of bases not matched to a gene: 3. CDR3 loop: CASRGQGSEQYF. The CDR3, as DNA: TGTGCCAGCAGGGGACAGGGCTCCGAGCAGTACTTC.

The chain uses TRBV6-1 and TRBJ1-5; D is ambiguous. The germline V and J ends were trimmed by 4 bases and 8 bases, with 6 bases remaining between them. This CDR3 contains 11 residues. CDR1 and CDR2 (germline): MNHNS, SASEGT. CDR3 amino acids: CASSVGEPQHF. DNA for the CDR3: TGTGCCAGCAGTGTCGGGGAGCCCCAGCATTTT.

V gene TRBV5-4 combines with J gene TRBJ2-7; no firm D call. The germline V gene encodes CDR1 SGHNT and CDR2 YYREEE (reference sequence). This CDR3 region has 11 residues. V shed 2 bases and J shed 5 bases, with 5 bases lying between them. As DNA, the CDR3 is TGTGCCAGCAGCTTCTTCGACGAGCAGTACTTC. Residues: CASSFFDEQYF.

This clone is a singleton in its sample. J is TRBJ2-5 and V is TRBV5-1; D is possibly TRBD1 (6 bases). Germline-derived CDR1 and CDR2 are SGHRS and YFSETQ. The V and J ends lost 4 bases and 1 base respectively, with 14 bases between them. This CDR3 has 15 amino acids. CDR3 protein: CASSAAGTSQETQYF. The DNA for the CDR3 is TGCGCCAGCAGCGCGGCAGGGACAAGCCAAGAGACCCAGTACTTC.

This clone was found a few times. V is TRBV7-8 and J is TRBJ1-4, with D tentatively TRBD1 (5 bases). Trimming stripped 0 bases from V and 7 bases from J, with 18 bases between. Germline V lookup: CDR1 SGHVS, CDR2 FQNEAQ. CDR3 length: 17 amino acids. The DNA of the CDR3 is TGTGCCAGCAGCTTAGCGGGTTTCGGCAGGGTTGGTGAAAAACTGTTTTTT. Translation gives CASSLAGFGRVGEKLFF.

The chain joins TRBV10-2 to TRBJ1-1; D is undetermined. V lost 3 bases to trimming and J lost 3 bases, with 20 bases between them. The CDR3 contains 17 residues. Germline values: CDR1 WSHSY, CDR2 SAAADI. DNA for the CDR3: TGCGCCAGCAGTGAACTGCTACGACACTCCGTCGACACTGAAGCTTTCTTT. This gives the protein CASSELLRHSVDTEAFF.

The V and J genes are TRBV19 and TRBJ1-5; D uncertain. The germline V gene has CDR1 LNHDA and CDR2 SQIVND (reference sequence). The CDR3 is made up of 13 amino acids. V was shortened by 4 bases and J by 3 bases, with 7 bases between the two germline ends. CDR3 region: CASSTVTNQPQHF. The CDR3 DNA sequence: TGTGCCAGTAGTACAGTCACCAATCAGCCCCAGCATTTT.

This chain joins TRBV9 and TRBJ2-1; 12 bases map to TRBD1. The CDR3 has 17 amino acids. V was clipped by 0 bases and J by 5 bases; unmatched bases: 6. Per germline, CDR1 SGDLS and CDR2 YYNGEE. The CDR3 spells CASSVAGGTGGHNEQFF. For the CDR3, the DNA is TGTGCCAGCAGCGTAGCGGGGGGGACAGGGGGCCACAATGAGCAGTTCTTC.

In nucleotides, the CDR3 is TGTGCCAGTAGTTTTGCAGGGGTTGAGGGTGGAGCTTTCTTT. Translated, it gives CASSFAGVEGGAFF. The chain employs TRBV19 and TRBJ1-1; D is perhaps TRBD1 (6 bases). V gave up 5 bases and J gave up 10 bases, with 20 bases separating them. CDR1 is LNHDA, CDR2 SQIVND, per germline (reference sequence). The CDR3 consists of 14 residues.

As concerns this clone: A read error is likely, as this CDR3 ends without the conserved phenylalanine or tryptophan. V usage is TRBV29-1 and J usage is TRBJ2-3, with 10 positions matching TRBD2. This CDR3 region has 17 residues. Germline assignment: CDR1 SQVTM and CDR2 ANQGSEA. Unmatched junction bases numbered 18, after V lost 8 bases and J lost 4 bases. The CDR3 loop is CSHAHHTSGVRADTQYV. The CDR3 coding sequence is TGCAGCCATGCCCACCATACTAGCGGGGTTCGAGCAGATACGCAGTATGTT.

The CDR3 nucleotides read TGTGCCAGCAGCCCGAGGAGGGGACTAGCCAAAAACATTCAGTACTTC. Its protein product is CASSPRRGLAKNIQYF. The rearrangement links TRBV7-8 to TRBJ2-4, with D perhaps TRBD2 (6 bases). V lost 5 bases, J lost 0 bases, and 14 bases lay in between. The CDR3 is 16 residues long. Per the germline V gene, CDR1 is SGHVS and CDR2 is FQNEAQ.

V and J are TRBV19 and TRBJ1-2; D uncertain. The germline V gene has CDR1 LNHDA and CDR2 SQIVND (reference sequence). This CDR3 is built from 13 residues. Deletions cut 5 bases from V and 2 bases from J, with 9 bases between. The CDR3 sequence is CASSSSRNYGYTF. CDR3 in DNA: TGTGCCAGTAGTTCTAGCAGGAACTATGGCTACACCTTC.

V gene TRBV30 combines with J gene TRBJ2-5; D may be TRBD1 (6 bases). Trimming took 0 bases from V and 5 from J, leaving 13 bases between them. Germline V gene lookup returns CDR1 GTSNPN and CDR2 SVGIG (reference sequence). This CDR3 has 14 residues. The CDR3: CAWSVWGPGETQYF. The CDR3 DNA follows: TGTGCCTGGAGTGTATGGGGGCCGGGGGAGACCCAGTACTTC.

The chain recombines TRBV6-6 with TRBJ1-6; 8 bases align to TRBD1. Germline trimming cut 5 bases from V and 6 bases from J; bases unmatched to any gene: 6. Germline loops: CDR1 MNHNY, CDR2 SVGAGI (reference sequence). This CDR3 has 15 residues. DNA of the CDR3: TGTGCCAGCAGTCCACGAACAGGGGGTAATTCACCCCTCCACTTT. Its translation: CASSPRTGGNSPLHF.

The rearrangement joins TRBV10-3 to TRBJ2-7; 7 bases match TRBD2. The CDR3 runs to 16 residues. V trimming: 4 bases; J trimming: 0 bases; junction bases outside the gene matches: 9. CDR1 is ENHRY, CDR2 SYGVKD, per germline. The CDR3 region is CAISGNSGTNSYEQYF. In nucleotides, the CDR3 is TGTGCCATCAGTGGTAATTCCGGGACTAACTCCTACGAGCAGTACTTC.